This TCR beta chain is from a study of cytomegalovirus exposure and HLA in healthy donors. Study results and caveats: Prior analysis indicated that the majority of TCR beta V segments exhibited productivity approximately 90% or approximately 30% of the time. The authors confirmed in vitro that three CMV-associated chains were specific for CMV antigens.

Primers included in the PCR were 60 Vbeta and 13 Jbeta primers. Sequencing used immunoSEQ multiplex PCR; TCRdb keeps in-frame clones, though not all of them. The data hold about 140,000 clones, with roughly three quarters observed a single time. V gave up 5 bases and J gave up 2 bases, with 9 bases separating them. The CDR3 consists of 13 residues. Germline lookup yields CDR1 MDHEN and CDR2 SYDVKM. Concerning this clone: Its antigen is currently unknown.

The donors were healthy bone marrow donors. The sequencing input was PBMCs. The V call is TRBV28, the J call TRBJ2-5; D perhaps matches TRBD1 (6 bases). The TCR comes from a female donor in good health and CMV-seronegative. The CDR3 protein is CASSLDRQETQYF. The CDR3, as DNA: TGTGCCAGCAGTCTCGACAGGCAAGAGACCCAGTACTTC.